This TCR beta chain was documented in a study of cytomegalovirus exposure and HLA in healthy donors. There are 15 residues in the CDR3. V was pared by 5 bases and J by 7 bases, with 21 bases between. CDR1 MNHEY and CDR2 SVGAGI come from the germline V gene. PCR primers comprised 60 Vbeta and 13 Jbeta primers. The table came from immunoSEQ multiplex PCR; TCRdb's copy has only in-frame clones and leaves some out. The profile shows more than 90,000 clones, 77% of them singletons. This sequence originates from a man in his forties or fifties in good health and CMV-seropositive. The specimen was PBMCs. This chain uses TRBV6-5 with TRBJ2-7; D is perhaps TRBD1 (5 bases). CDR3 sequence (DNA): TGTGCCAGCAGTCCGAATCAGGGATTGAGGTCGGAGCAGTACTTC. This gives the protein CASSPNQGLRSEQYF.